This is a list of T cell receptor beta chains from one sample in a study of breast tumors, draining lymph nodes, adjacent tissues. TCRdb called the multiplex PCR reads again in MiXCR, with one record for every CDR3 protein. This sample yields around 290,000 distinct CDR3 sequences, of which 30% to 35% are seen a single time; more than 0.85% belongs to the top ten. Material for sequencing was axillary lymph node tissue. The receptors stem from a female donor with breast cancer. Some clones in this sample may be carry-over from other donors' samples. CDR3s include the opening cysteine and the closing phenylalanine or tryptophan. The D gene is left open where the match is weak. Size is stated for part of the rows, as once, few or many counts, or as a class when the clone is expanded.

clone size	CDR3 length	D gene	J gene	V gene	CDR3 DNA	CDR3 protein
many	12	.	TRBJ2-3	TRBV5-1	TGCGCCAGCAGCTTGGTGGGATATACGCAGTATTTT	CASSLVGYTQYF
many	17	.	TRBJ2-3	TRBV12-3/TRBV12-4	TGTGCCAGCAGTTTGGCTTCGTCGGGGGTCAGCACAGATACGCAGTATTTT	CASSLASSGVSTDTQYF
many	15	.	TRBJ1-2	TRBV7-9	TGTGCCAGCAGCCAGGCACAGAGGGCTAACTATGGCTACACCTTC	CASSQAQRANYGYTF
.	16	TRBD2	TRBJ2-2	TRBV6-6	TGTGCCAGCAACGGGGGGGCGGGCGGGGGCACCGGGGAGCTGTTTTTT	CASNGGAGGGTGELFF
many	16	TRBD2	TRBJ2-5	TRBV7-9	TGTGCCAGCAGCCATGAAGACCCGCGGGAGAGGGAGACCCAGTACTTC	CASSHEDPRERETQYF
many	12	.	TRBJ2-1	TRBV6-5	TGTGCCAGCAGTTACAGAGGGGGTGAGCAGTTCTTC	CASSYRGGEQFF
.	17	.	TRBJ1-4	TRBV19	TGTGCCAGTAGTATAGGGTGGACTAGCGGGAGGAATGAAAAACTGTTTTTT	CASSIGWTSGRNEKLFF
many	13	.	TRBJ2-2	TRBV7-2	TGTGCCAGCGCCTTAACGAACACCGGGGAGCTGTTTTTT	CASALTNTGELFF
.	13	.	TRBJ2-7	TRBV2	TGTGCCAGCTCATCACCGGTTTTCCACGAGCAGTACTTC	CASSSPVFHEQYF
many	15	TRBD1	TRBJ2-7	TRBV7-2	TGTGCCAGCAGCTTAGGCTCAGGGGGCTCCTACGAGCAGTACTTC	CASSLGSGGSYEQYF
once	16	.	TRBJ2-5	TRBV6-1	TGTGCCAGCAGTGGTCGGGGGTTGGGGCTGTCAGAGACCCAGTACTTC	CASSGRGLGLSETQYF
.	17	TRBD2	TRBJ2-7	TRBV5-4	TGTGCCAGCAGCTTGGGACTAGCGGGAGCCTCCTCCTACGAGCAGTACTTC	CASSLGLAGASSYEQYF
many	14	.	TRBJ2-1	TRBV11-3	TGTGCCAGCAGCTTAGGGGACCTCTACAATGAGCAGTTCTTC	CASSLGDLYNEQFF
many	18	.	TRBJ2-5	TRBV24-1	TGTGCCACCAGTGATACGGGCGGGGACGGACCACTCCGAGAGACCCAGTACTTC	CATSDTGGDGPLRETQYF
many	14	.	TRBJ2-7	TRBV19	TGTGCCAGTAGTATCAATACGGGAGCTTACGAGCAGTACTTC	CASSINTGAYEQYF
many	15	.	TRBJ2-1	TRBV7-9	TGTGCCAGCACCGCAAGGGGTAGCGGTTACAATGAGCAGTTCTTC	CASTARGSGYNEQFF
.	14	TRBD2	TRBJ2-5	TRBV28	TGTGCCAGCAGTTTCCGGGAGGGCAAAGAGACCCAGCACTTC	CASSFREGKETQHF
many	18	TRBD2	TRBJ2-5	TRBV20-1	TGCAGTGCTAGCACCTATGAGACTAGCGGGAGAGCACAAGAGACCCAGTACTTC	CSASTYETSGRAQETQYF
.	16	TRBD1	TRBJ2-1	TRBV5-1	TGCGCCAGCAGCATGGGACAGGGAGGGTCCTACAATGAGCAGTTCTTC	CASSMGQGGSYNEQFF
few	18	.	TRBJ2-1	TRBV4-1	TGCGCCAGCAGCCCGTATCCCCCCCCGGCCAAAAACCTGAATGAGCAGTTCTTC	CASSPYPPPAKNLNEQFF
many	14	.	TRBJ2-1	TRBV11-3	TGTGCCAGCAGCTCCAACCTCCCTTACAATGAGCAGTTCTTC	CASSSNLPYNEQFF
many	12	.	TRBJ2-2	TRBV12-3/TRBV12-4	TGTGCCAGCAGACGTGACACCGGGGAGCTGTTTTTT	CASRRDTGELFF
many	15	.	TRBJ1-6	TRBV12-3/TRBV12-4	TGTGCCAGCAGTTTCTCGGGGGGGAATAATTCACCCCTCCACTTT	CASSFSGGNNSPLHF
many	16	.	TRBJ2-1	TRBV7-7	TGTGCTAGCAGCGTCGACTACCCCGAACCCTACAATGAGCAGTTCTTC	CASSVDYPEPYNEQFF
.	17	TRBD2	TRBJ2-2	TRBV6-2/TRBV6-3	TGTGCCAGCAGTTGGCTGCCGGCTAGCGGGAGCTACGGGGAGCTGTTTTTT	CASSWLPASGSYGELFF
many	13	.	TRBJ2-2	TRBV5-1	TGCGCCAGCAGCTTGTTGGGGACCGGGGAGCTGTTTTTT	CASSLLGTGELFF
many	16	.	TRBJ2-3	TRBV7-9	TGTGCCAGCAGCAGACGACCTGGGAGAAGCACAGATACGCAGTATTTT	CASSRRPGRSTDTQYF
many	16	.	TRBJ1-2	TRBV12-3/TRBV12-4	TGTGCCAGCAGTTCTAGACAGGATAACGACCCTTATGGCTACACCTTC	CASSSRQDNDPYGYTF
once	14	.	TRBJ2-7	TRBV30	TGTGCCTGGGCGTTTTCTTCCGACGGATACGAGCAGTACTTC	CAWAFSSDGYEQYF
many	15	TRBD1	TRBJ2-5	TRBV10-2	TGCGCCAGCAGTGGGTGGGACAGGGGGCAAGAGACCCAGTACTTC	CASSGWDRGQETQYF
many	13	.	TRBJ2-7	TRBV7-6	TGTGCCAGCAACTTAGGATTATCCTACGAGCAGTACTTC	CASNLGLSYEQYF
once	15	TRBD2	TRBJ2-3	TRBV20-1	TGCGGTGCTCTAACTAGCGGGAGGCCCTACAATGAGCAGTATTTT	CGALTSGRPYNEQYF
many	20	TRBD1	TRBJ2-5	TRBV13	TGTGCCAGCAGCTCCCCAGACAGGGGTCGAAGAGGGGCGTCGCGGGAGACCCAGTACTTC	CASSSPDRGRRGASRETQYF
many	15	.	TRBJ2-7	TRBV19	TGTGCCAGTAGTACCAAGGCAGGGCTCTCCTACGAGCAGTACTTC	CASSTKAGLSYEQYF
many	19	.	TRBJ1-5	TRBV4-2	TGTGCCAGCAGCCAAGGACCACAGGTTCAACTGGGCCCATGGCAGCCCCAGCATTTT	CASSQGPQVQLGPWQPQHF
few	16	.	TRBJ1-4	TRBV5-5	TGTGCCAGCAGCTTGGGGTTGGCAGCCTATAATGAAAAACTGTTTTTT	CASSLGLAAYNEKLFF